The clone carrying this T cell receptor beta chain has a handful of counts. This record comes from a study of blood T cell repertoires in COVID-19. Study as a whole: From T cells, B-cell-depleted T cells, or PBMCs came the material, which was cDNA or gDNA.

The germline V gene has CDR1 MNHNS and CDR2 SASEGT. This CDR3 contains 19 residues. With 1 base clipped from V and 2 bases from J, the junction kept 14 bases outside the gene matches. Libraries were prepared by immunoSEQ multiplex PCR; TCRdb keeps only in-frame clonotypes and omits some of them. The table has 120,000 or so clones, roughly 83% seen once. This rearrangement joins TRBV6-1 to TRBJ2-7, with 10 bases fitting TRBD2. The sample was peripheral blood. This TCR came from a woman aged 45-65 years with acute or convalescent COVID-19. In DNA, the CDR3 is TGTGCCAGCAGTGAAGGAAGGGGAGCGGGGGGGCCCCGGGCCTACGAGCAGTACTTC. Translating gives CASSEGRGAGGPRAYEQYF.